This passage covers 12 T cell receptor beta chains from one sample sequenced in a study of blood T cell repertoires in COVID-19. Profiled with immunoSEQ multiplex PCR; TCRdb holds only in-frame clones, not every one. This table holds 87,000 or so clones, about four fifths found once. Sequenced material: peripheral blood. All receptors derive from a woman in her 70s with acute or convalescent COVID-19.

Remarks on this clone: The same CDR3 arises from other DNA sequences in this sample as well. V and J are TRBV7-9 and TRBJ1-5, with a tentative D call TRBD1 (6 bases). This CDR3 is built from 15 residues. With 3 bases removed from V and 9 bases from J, the gap between germline ends came to 18 bases. The germline gives CDR1 SEHNR, CDR2 FQNEAQ (reference sequence). The CDR3 nucleotides read TGTGCCAGCAGCTTTGGGGGCGGGGGGCAAGGGCCCCAGCATTTT. Its protein product is CASSFGGGGQGPQHF. Using reference TRBV7-9 and TRBJ1-5 for the parts outside the CDR3, the full variable domain is DTGVSQNPRHKITKRGQNVTFRCDPISEHNRLYWYRQTLGQGPEFLTYFQNEAQLEKSRLLSDRFSAERPKGSFSTLEIQRTEQGDSAMYLCASSFGGGGQGPQHFGDGTRLSIL.

Here the CDR3 DNA reads TGTGCCAGCAGCTCGCTAAGGACTAGCGGGGGTTACGAGCAGTACTTC. This translates into CASSSLRTSGGYEQYF. V usage is TRBV7-8 and J usage is TRBJ2-7; 13 positions agree with TRBD2. This CDR3 region has 16 residues. Germline V gene sequence: CDR1 SGHVS, CDR2 FQNEAQ. The junction had 7 bases not matched to a gene; V was cut back by 4 bases and J by 4 bases.

This chain links TRBV6-6 with TRBJ2-7, with TRBD1 matching over 10 bases. Unmatched junction bases numbered 5, after V lost 2 bases and J lost 4 bases. In germline, CDR1 is MNHNY, CDR2 SVGAGI (reference sequence). The CDR3 loop spans 15 amino acids. CDR3 residues: CASSYSGQGGYEQYF. In DNA form, the CDR3 reads TGTGCCAGCAGTTACAGTGGACAGGGGGGTTACGAGCAGTACTTC.

This clone was recorded only once. The chain couples TRBV27 to TRBJ1-2; 8 bases are a match to TRBD1. V shed 5 bases and J 3 bases; nucleotides not matched to a gene: 14. This CDR3 contains 17 residues. Per germline, CDR1 MNHEY and CDR2 SMNVEV (reference sequence). The DNA of the CDR3 is TGTGCCAGCAGTGCCCGGGACAGGTTTTTTCGACACTATGGCTACACCTTC. Translating it yields CASSARDRFFRHYGYTF.

V usage is TRBV18 and J usage is TRBJ2-3; 10 bases map to TRBD2. The CDR3 spans 16 residues. The J segment lost 1 base and the V segment lost 3 bases, leaving 4 bases of the junction unmatched. The V gene's germline CDR1 is KGHSH and CDR2 LQKENI. The CDR3 DNA sequence: TGTGCCAGCTCACCCATAACTAGCGGGGGCACAGATACGCAGTATTTT. This sequence encodes CASSPITSGGTDTQYF.

The chain carries TRBV6-5 and TRBJ1-1; D remains unclear. Trimming removed 7 bases from V and 2 bases from J, with 5 bases in between. This CDR3 region has 11 residues. The germline V gene has CDR1 MNHEY and CDR2 SVGAGI. DNA for the CDR3: TGTGCCAGCACCTTTAACACTGAAGCTTTCTTT. It encodes CASTFNTEAFF.

CDR3 residues: CASSPEPTGTGAFF. Written as DNA, the CDR3 is TGTGCCAGCTCACCCGAACCGACAGGGACGGGAGCTTTCTTT. The genes are TRBV18 and TRBJ1-1, with 7 bases fitting TRBD1. CDR1 and CDR2 (germline): KGHSH, LQKENI. The CDR3 extends over 14 amino acids. V dropped 3 bases and J dropped 10; count of bases not matched to a gene: 11.

This chain connects TRBV4-1 to TRBJ1-2; D is ambiguous. CDR3 length: 16 residues. The germline gives CDR1 MGHRA, CDR2 YSYEKL. Trimming took off 1 base at V and 6 bases at J, with 18 bases between the two ends. The CDR3 sequence is CASSQVPGGLYDGYTF. The CDR3 coding sequence is TGCGCCAGCAGCCAAGTGCCAGGAGGTTTATATGATGGCTACACCTTC.

The J gene is TRBJ1-5, the V gene TRBV7-9; 9 bases map to TRBD1. This CDR3 comprises 17 residues. V trimming: 5 bases; J trimming: 0 bases; junction bases outside the gene matches: 8. Germline lookup yields CDR1 SEHNR and CDR2 FQNEAQ (reference sequence). The CDR3: CASSLTGGIYSNQPQHF. The CDR3 nucleotides are TGTGCCAGCAGCCTGACAGGGGGAATCTATAGCAATCAGCCCCAGCATTTT.

The chain uses TRBV20-1 and TRBJ2-3, with a possible D match to TRBD2 (6 bases). Germline V lookup: CDR1 DFQATT, CDR2 SNEGSKA (reference sequence). Deletions cut 3 bases from V and 2 bases from J, with 9 bases between. This CDR3 is built from 13 residues. CDR3 loop: CSASPGVTDTQYF. DNA for the CDR3: TGCAGTGCTAGTCCGGGGGTCACAGATACGCAGTATTTT.

This sequence joins TRBV9 and TRBJ2-1; possible D gene TRBD1, 5 bases. The V gene's germline CDR1 is SGDLS and CDR2 YYNGEE. V lost 3 bases, J lost 3 bases, and 25 bases lay in between. The CDR3 covers 19 residues. The chain's CDR3 is CASSGPALDSILLYNEQFF. The CDR3 DNA is TGTGCCAGCAGCGGACCCGCCCTCGACAGCATCTTACTCTACAATGAGCAGTTCTTC.

There are a few counts of this clone. The chain recombines TRBV6-4 with TRBJ1-6; TRBD1 aligns across 8 bases. Germline V gene data show CDR1 as MRHNA and CDR2 as SNTAGT. V shed 2 bases, J shed 3 bases, and the junction held 9 bases outside the gene matches. The CDR3 sequence is 18 residues long. In DNA form, the CDR3 reads TGTGCCAGCAGTGACCTACCGGTTGACAGGGGCTATAATTCACCCCTCCACTTT. Its translation: CASSDLPVDRGYNSPLHF.